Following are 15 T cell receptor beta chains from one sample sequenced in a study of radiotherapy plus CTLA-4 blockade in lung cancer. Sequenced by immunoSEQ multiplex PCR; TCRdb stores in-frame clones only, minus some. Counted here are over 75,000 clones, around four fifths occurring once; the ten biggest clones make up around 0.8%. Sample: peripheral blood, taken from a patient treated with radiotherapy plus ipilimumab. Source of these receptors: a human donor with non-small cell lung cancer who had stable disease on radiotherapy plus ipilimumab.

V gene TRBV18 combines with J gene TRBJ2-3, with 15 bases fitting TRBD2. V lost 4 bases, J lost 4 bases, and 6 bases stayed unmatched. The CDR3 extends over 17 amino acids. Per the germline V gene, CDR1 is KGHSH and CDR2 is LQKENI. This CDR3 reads CASSLRTSGGVPDTQYF. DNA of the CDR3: TGTGCCAGCTCACTCCGGACTAGCGGGGGGGTCCCAGATACGCAGTATTTT. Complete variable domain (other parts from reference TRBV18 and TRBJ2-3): NAGVMQNPRHLVRRRGQEARLRCSPMKGHSHVYWYRQLPEEGLKFMVYLQKENIIDESGMPKERFSAEFPKEGPSILRIQQVVRGDSAAYFCASSLRTSGGVPDTQYFGPGTRLTVL.

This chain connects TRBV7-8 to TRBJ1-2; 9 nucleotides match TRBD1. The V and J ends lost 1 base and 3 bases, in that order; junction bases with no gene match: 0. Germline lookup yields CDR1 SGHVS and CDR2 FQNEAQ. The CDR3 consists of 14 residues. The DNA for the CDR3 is TGTGCCAGCAGCTTAGGACAGGGGGACTATGGCTACACCTTC. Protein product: CASSLGQGDYGYTF.

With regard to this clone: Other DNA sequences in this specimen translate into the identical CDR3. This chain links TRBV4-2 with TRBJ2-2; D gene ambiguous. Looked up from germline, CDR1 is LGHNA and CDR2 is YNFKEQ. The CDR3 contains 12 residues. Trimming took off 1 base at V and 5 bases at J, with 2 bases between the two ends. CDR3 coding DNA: TGTGCCAGCAGCCAAGCTACCGGGGAGCTGTTTTTT. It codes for CASSQATGELFF.

This CDR3 is CASSFQGINQPQHF. The CDR3 DNA follows: TGTGCCAGCAGTTTCCAAGGGATCAATCAGCCCCAGCATTTT. The gene calls are TRBV28 and TRBJ1-5; D remains unclear. V lost 3 bases, J lost 3 bases, and 9 bases lay in between. Germline-derived CDR1 and CDR2 are MDHEN and SYDVKM. This CDR3 comprises 14 residues.

CDR3 loop: CASSSVGQVREQYF. The CDR3 DNA reads as TGTGCCAGCAGTTCAGTAGGACAAGTAAGGGAGCAGTACTTC. The rearrangement uses TRBV28 and TRBJ2-7; possible D gene TRBD1, 5 bases. This CDR3 region has 14 residues. Germline V gene lookup returns CDR1 MDHEN and CDR2 SYDVKM. The ends were cut back, 4 bases at V and 7 bases at J, with 17 bases in the middle.

The CDR3, as DNA: TGTGCCAGCGGCCCCCTGACAGGGGCCACCTATAATTCACCCCTCCACTTT. As protein: CASGPLTGATYNSPLHF. The chain carries TRBV7-3 and TRBJ1-6, with 8 bases lining up with TRBD1. CDR1 and CDR2 from the germline V gene are SGHTA and FQGTGA. The CDR3 length is 17 residues. After removal of 8 bases from V and 2 bases from J, the junction contained 11 bases not matched to a gene. The full variable domain, its missing parts supplied by reference TRBV7-3 and TRBJ1-6, is GAGVSQTPSNKVTEKGKYVELRCDPISGHTALYWYRQSLGQGPEFLIYFQGTGAADDSGLPNDRFFAVRPEGSVSTLKIQRTERGDSAVYLCASGPLTGATYNSPLHFGNGTRLTVT.

In DNA, the CDR3 is TGTGCCAGCAGCTTCGACAGGGGCCCCTACGAGCAGTACTTC. The encoded protein is CASSFDRGPYEQYF. The chain employs TRBV5-5 and TRBJ2-7; 8 bases match TRBD1. CDR3 length equals 14 residues. V gave up 2 bases and J gave up 2 bases; unmatched junction bases: 3. From germline, CDR1 is SGHKS and CDR2 YYEKEE (reference sequence).

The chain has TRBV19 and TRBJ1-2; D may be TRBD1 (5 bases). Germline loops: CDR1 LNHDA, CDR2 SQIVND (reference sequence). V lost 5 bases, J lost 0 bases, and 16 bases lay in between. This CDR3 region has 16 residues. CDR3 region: CASSPRRQRANYGYTF. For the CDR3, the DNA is TGTGCCAGTAGTCCGAGGCGACAGAGAGCTAACTATGGCTACACCTTC. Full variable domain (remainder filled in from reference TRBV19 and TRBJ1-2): DGGITQSPKYLFRKEGQNVTLSCEQNLNHDAMYWYRQDPGQGLRLIYYSQIVNDFQKGDIAEGYSVSREKKESFPLTVTSAQKNPTAFYLCASSPRRQRANYGYTFGSGTRLTVV.

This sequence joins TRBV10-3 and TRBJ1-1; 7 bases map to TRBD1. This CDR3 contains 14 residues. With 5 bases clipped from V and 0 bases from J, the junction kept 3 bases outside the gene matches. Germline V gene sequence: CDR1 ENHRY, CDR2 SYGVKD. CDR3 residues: CAISRQGMNTEAFF. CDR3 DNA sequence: TGTGCCATCAGTCGACAGGGTATGAACACTGAAGCTTTCTTT.

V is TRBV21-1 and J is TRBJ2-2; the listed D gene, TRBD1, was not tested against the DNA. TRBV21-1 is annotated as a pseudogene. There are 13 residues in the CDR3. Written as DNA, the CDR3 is TGTGCCAGCAGCACCTCAGGGTGCGGGGAGCTGTTTTTT. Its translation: CASSTSGCGELFF.

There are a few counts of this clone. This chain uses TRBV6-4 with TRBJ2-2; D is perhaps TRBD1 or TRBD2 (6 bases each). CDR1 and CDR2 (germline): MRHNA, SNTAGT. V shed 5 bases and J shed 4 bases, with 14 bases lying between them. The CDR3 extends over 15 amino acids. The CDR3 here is CASSPSSGATGELFF. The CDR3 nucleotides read TGTGCCAGCAGTCCAAGTTCGGGGGCCACCGGGGAGCTGTTTTTT.

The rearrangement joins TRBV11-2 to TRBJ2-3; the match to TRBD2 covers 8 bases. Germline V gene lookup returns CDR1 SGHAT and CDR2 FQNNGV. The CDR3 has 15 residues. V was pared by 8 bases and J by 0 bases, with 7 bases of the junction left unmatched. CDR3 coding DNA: TGTGCCAGCGTGCCTCGGGGGGGAAGCACAGATACGCAGTATTTT. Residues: CASVPRGGSTDTQYF. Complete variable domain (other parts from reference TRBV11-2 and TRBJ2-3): EAGVAQSPRYKIIEKRQSVAFWCNPISGHATLYWYQQILGQGPKLLIQFQNNGVVDDSQLPKDRFSAERLKGVDSTLKIQPAKLEDSAVYLCASVPRGGSTDTQYFGPGTRLTVL.

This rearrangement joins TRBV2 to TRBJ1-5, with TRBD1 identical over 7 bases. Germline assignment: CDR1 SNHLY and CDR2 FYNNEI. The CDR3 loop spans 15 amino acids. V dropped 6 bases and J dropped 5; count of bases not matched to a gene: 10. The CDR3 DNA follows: TGTGCCAGCAGCGCGGACAGGAGGTCCCATCAGCCCCAGCATTTT. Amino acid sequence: CASSADRRSHQPQHF.

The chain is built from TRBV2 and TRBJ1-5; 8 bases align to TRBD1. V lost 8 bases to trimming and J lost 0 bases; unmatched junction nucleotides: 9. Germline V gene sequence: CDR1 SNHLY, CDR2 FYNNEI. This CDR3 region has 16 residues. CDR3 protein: CASLRTGRSSNQPQHF. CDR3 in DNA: TGTGCCAGCCTTCGGACAGGGCGGAGTAGCAATCAGCCCCAGCATTTT.

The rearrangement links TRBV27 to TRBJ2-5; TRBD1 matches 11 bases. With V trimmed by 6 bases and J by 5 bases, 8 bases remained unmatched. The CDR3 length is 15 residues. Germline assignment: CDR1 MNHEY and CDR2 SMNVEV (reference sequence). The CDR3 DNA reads TGTGCCAGCAGCTTTACCGGGACAGGGGGGGAGACCCAGTACTTC. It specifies CASSFTGTGGETQYF.